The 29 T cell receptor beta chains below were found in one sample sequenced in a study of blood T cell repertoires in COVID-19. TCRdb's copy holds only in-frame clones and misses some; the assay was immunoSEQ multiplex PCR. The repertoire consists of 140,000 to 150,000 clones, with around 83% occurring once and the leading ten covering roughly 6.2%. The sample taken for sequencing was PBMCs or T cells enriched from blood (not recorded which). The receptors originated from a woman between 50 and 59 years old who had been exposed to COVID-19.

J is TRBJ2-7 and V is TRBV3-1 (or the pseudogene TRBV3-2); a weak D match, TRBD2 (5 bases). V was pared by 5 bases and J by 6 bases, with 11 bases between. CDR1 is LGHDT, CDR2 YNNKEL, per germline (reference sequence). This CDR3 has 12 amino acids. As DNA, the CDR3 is TGTGCCAGCAGCGAATTCGCGGGCGAGCAGTACTTC. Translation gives CASSEFAGEQYF.

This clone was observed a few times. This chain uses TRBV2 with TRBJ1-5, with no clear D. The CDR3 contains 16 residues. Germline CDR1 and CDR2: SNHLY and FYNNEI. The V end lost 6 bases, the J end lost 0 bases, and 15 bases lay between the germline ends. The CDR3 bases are TGTGCCAGCAGGCCTGAACGACTCTATAGCAATCAGCCCCAGCATTTT. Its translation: CASRPERLYSNQPQHF.

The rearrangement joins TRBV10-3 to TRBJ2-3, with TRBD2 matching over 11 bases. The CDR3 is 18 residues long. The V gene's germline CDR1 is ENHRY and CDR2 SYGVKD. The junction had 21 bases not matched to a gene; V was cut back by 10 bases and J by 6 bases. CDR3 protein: CATSPRARTSGSGDTQYF. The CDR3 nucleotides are TGTGCCACCAGCCCCCGGGCACGGACTAGCGGGTCGGGGGATACGCAGTATTTT.

The CDR3 is CATSDTADRGGNEQFF. Here the CDR3 DNA reads TGTGCCACCAGTGACACCGCGGACAGGGGAGGTAATGAGCAGTTCTTC. The rearrangement uses TRBV24-1 and TRBJ2-1, with 9 nucleotides matching TRBD1. This CDR3 region has 16 residues. V lost 4 bases to trimming and J lost 7 bases; unmatched junction nucleotides: 10. The germline V gene encodes CDR1 KGHDR and CDR2 SFDVKD.

The CDR3 loop is CASSLGTGAYNEQFF. The CDR3 coding sequence is TGCGCCAGCAGCTTAGGGACAGGGGCCTACAATGAGCAGTTCTTC. The J gene is TRBJ2-1, the V gene TRBV5-1; 10 nucleotides align to TRBD1. There are 15 residues in the CDR3. The V gene's germline CDR1 is SGHRS and CDR2 YFSETQ. Trimming cost V 2 bases and J 2 bases; bases outside gene matches: 1.

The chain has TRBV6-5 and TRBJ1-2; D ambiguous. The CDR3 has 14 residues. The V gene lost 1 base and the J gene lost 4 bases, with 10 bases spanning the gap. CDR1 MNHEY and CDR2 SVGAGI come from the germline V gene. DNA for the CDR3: TGTGCCAGCAGTTACTTACCCAGATCCTATGGCTACACCTTC. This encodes CASSYLPRSYGYTF.

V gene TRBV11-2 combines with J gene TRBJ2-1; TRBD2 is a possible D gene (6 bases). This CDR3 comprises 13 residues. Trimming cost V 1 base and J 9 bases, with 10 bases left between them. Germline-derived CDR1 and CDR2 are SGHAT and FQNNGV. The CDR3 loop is CASSLGGKSEQFF. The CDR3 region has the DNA TGTGCCAGCAGCTTAGGCGGGAAGAGTGAGCAGTTCTTC. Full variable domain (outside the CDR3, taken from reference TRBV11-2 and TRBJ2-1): EAGVAQSPRYKIIEKRQSVAFWCNPISGHATLYWYQQILGQGPKLLIQFQNNGVVDDSQLPKDRFSAERLKGVDSTLKIQPAKLEDSAVYLCASSLGGKSEQFFGPGTRLTVL.

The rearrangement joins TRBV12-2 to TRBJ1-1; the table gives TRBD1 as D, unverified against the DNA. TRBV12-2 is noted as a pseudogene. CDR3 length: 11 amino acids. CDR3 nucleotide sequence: TGTGCAAGTCCCATGAACACTGAAGCTTTCTTT. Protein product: CASPMNTEAFF.

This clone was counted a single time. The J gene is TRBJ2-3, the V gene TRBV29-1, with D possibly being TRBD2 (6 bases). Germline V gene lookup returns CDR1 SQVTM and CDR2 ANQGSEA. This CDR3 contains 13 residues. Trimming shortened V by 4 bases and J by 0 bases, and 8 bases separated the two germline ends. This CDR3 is CSVGGVSTDTQYF. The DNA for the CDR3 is TGCAGCGTTGGCGGGGTTAGCACAGATACGCAGTATTTT.

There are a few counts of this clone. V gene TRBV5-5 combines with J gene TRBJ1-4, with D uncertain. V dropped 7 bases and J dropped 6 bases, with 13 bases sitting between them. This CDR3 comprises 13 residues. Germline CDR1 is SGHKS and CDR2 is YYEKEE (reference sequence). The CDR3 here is CASGESVYEKLFF. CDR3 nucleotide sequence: TGTGCCAGCGGGGAGTCAGTTTATGAAAAACTGTTTTTT.

CDR3 protein: CASSLGLGGGETQYF. In DNA form, the CDR3 reads TGTGCCAGCAGCTTAGGGTTAGGGGGGGGAGAGACCCAGTACTTC. The chain is built from TRBV7-8 and TRBJ2-5; D perhaps matches TRBD2 (7 bases). V gave up 1 base and J gave up 4 bases, with 13 bases separating them. The CDR3 totals 15 residues. Germline loops: CDR1 SGHVS, CDR2 FQNEAQ.

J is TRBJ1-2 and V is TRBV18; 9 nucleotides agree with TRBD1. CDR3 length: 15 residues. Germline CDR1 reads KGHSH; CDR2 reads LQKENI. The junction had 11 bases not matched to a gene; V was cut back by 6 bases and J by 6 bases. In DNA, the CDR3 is TGTGCCAGCTCCCCGCTGGGACAGGGCTTTGATGGCTACACCTTC. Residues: CASSPLGQGFDGYTF. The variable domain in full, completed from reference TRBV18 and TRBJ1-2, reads NAGVMQNPRHLVRRRGQEARLRCSPMKGHSHVYWYRQLPEEGLKFMVYLQKENIIDESGMPKERFSAEFPKEGPSILRIQQVVRGDSAAYFCASSPLGQGFDGYTFGSGTRLTVV.

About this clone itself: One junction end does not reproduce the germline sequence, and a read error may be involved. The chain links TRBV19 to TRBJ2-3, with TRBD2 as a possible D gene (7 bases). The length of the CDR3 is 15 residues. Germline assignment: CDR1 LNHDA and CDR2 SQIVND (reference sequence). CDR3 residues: CASNIAGQGLDTQYF. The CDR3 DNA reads TGTGCCAGTAATATAGCGGGCCAGGGGTTGGATACGCAGTATTTT.

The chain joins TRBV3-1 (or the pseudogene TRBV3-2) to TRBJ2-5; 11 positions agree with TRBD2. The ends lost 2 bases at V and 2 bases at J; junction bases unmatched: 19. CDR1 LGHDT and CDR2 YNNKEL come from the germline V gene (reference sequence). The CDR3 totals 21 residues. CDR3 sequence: CASSQPACLAGGPHRQETQYF. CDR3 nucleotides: TGTGCCAGCAGCCAACCGGCCTGCCTAGCGGGGGGACCCCACAGACAAGAGACCCAGTACTTC.

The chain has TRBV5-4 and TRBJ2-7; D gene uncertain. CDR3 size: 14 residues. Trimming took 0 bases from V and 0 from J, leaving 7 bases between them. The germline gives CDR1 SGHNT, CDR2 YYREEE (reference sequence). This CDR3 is CASSLDGDSYEQYF. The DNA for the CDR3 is TGTGCCAGCAGCTTGGACGGAGACTCCTACGAGCAGTACTTC.

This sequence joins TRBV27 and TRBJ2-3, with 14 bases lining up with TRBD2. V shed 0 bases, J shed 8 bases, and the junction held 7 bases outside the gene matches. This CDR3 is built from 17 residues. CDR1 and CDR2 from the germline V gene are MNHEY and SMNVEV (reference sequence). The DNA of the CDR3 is TGTGCCAGCAGTTTATCCCCGACTAGCGGGAGGGGGGGTACGCAGTATTTT. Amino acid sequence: CASSLSPTSGRGGTQYF.

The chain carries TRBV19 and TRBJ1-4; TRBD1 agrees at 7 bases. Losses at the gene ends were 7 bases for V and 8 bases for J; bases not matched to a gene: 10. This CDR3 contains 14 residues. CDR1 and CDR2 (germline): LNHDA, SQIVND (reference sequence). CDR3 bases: TGTGCCAGTACCACCGGGACAGTCGGCGAAAAACTGTTTTTT. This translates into CASTTGTVGEKLFF.

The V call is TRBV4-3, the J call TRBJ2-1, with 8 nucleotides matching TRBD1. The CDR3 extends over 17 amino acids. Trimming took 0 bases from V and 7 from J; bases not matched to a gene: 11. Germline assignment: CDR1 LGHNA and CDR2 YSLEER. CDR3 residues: CASSQDRDRFSGNEQFF. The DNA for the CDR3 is TGCGCCAGCAGCCAAGACCGGGACAGGTTTTCAGGGAATGAGCAGTTCTTC.

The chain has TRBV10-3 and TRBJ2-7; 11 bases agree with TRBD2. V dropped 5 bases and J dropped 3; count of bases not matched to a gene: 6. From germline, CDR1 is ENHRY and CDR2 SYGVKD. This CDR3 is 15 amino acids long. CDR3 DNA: TGTGCCATCAGTTCCGGGACTAGCGGAGACTACGAGCAGTACTTC. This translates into CAISSGTSGDYEQYF.

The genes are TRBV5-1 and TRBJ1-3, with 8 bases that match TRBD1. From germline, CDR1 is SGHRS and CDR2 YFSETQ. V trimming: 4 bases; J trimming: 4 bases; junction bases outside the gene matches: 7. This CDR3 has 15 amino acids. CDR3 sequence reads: CASSQVDRGGNTIYF. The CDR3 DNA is TGCGCCAGCAGCCAGGTCGACAGGGGCGGAAACACCATATATTTT.

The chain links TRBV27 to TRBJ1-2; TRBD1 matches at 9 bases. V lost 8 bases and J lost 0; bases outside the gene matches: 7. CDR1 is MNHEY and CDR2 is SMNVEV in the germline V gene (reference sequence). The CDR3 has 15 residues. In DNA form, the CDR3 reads TGTGCCAGCGGGACAGGGAGATTTCCTAACTATGGCTACACCTTC. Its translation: CASGTGRFPNYGYTF.

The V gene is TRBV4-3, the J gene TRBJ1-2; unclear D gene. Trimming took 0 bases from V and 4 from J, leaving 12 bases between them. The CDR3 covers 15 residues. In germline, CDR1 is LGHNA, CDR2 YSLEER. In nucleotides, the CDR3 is TGCGCCAGCAGCCAAGATCCTTTGGCGGTCTATGGCTACACCTTC. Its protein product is CASSQDPLAVYGYTF.

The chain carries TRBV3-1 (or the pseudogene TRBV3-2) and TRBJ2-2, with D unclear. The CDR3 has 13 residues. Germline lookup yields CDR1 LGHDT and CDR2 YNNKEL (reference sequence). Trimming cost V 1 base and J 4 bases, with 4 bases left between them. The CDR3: CASSQVITGELFF. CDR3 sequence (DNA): TGTGCCAGCAGCCAAGTTATCACCGGGGAGCTGTTTTTT.

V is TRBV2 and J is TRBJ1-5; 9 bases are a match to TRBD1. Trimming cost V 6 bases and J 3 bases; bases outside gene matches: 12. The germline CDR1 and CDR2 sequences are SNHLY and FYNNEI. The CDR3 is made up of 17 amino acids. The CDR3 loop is CASRGGPTGGLNQPQHF. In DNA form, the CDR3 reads TGTGCCAGCAGAGGGGGGCCGACAGGGGGTCTCAATCAGCCCCAGCATTTT.

Here the CDR3 reads CASSGGLEYNEQFF. The CDR3 DNA is TGTGCCAGCAGCGGGGGACTAGAATACAATGAGCAGTTCTTC. The chain uses TRBV6-5 and TRBJ2-1, with 8 bases identical to TRBD2. J lost 4 bases, V lost 6 bases, and 5 bases had no gene match. Per germline, CDR1 MNHEY and CDR2 SVGAGI. This CDR3 comprises 14 residues.

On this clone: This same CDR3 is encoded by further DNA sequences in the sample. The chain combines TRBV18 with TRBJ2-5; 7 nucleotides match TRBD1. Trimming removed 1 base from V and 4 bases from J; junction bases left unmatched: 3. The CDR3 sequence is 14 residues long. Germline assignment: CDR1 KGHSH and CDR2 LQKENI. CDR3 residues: CASSPQGAGETQYF. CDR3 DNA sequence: TGTGCCAGCTCACCACAGGGGGCCGGAGAGACCCAGTACTTC.

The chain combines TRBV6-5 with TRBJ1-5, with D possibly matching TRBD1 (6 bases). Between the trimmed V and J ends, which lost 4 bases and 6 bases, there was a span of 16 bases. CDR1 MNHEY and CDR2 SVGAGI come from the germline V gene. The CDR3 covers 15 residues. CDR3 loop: CASSSLQGKGQPQHF. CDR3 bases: TGTGCCAGCAGTTCCCTACAGGGAAAGGGTCAGCCCCAGCATTTT.

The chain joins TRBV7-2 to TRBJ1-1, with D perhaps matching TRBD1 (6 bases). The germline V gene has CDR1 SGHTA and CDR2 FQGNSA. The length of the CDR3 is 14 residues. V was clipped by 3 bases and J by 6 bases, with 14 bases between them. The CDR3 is CASSLVGGRAEAFF. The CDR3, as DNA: TGTGCCAGCAGCTTGGTCGGGGGGCGGGCTGAAGCTTTCTTT. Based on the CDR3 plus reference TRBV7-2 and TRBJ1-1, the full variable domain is GAGVSQSPSNKVTEKGKDVELRCDPISGHTALYWYRQSLGQGLEFLIYFQGNSAPDKSGLPSDRFSAERTGGSVSTLTIQRTQQEDSAVYLCASSLVGGRAEAFFGQGTRLTVV.

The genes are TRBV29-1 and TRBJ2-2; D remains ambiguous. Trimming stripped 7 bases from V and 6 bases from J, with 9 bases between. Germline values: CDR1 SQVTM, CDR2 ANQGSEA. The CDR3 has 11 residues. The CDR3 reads CSARGPGELFF. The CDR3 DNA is TGCAGCGCCCGTGGGCCCGGGGAGCTGTTTTTT.